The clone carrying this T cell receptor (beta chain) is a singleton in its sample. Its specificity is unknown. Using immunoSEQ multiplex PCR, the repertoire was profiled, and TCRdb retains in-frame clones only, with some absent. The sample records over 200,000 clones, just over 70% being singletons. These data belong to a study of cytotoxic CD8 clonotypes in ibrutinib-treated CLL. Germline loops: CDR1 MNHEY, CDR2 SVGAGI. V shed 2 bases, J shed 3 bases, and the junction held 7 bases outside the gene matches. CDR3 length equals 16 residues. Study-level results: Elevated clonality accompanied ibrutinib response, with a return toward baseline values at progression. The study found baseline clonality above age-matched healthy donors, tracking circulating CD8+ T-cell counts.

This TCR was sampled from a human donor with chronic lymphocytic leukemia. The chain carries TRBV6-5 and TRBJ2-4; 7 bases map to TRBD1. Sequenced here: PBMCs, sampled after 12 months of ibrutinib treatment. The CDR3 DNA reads TGTGCCAGCAGTTACCCGACAGGGAAAGGCAAAAACATTCAGTACTTC. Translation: CASSYPTGKGKNIQYF.